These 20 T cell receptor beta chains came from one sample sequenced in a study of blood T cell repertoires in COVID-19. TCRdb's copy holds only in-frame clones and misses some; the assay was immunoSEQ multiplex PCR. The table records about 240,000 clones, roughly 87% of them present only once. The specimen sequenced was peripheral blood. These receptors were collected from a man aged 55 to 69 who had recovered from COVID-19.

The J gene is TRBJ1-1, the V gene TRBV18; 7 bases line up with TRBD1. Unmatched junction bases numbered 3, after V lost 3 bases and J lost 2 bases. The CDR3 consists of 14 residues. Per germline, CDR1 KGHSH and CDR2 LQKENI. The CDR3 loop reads CASSPGQPNTEAFF. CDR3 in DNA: TGTGCCAGCTCACCGGGACAGCCTAACACTGAAGCTTTCTTT.

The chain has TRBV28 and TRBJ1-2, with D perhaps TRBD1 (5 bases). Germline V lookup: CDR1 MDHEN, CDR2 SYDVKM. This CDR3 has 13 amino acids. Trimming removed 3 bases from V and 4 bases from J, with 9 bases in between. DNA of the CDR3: TGTGCCAGCAGTTTGCTGGGGCCCTATGGCTACACCTTC. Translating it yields CASSLLGPYGYTF.

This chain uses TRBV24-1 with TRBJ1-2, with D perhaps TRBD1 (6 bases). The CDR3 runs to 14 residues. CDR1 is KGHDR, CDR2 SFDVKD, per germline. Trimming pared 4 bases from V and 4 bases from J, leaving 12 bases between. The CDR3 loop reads CATSDSDRFYGYTF. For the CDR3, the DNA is TGTGCCACCAGTGACTCAGACAGGTTCTATGGCTACACCTTC.

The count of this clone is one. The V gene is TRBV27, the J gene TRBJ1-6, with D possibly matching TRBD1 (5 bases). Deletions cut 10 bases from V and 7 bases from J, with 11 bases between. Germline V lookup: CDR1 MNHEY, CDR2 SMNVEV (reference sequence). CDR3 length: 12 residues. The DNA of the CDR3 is TGTGCCACCGGGACTCCAAATTCACCCCTCCACTTT. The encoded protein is CATGTPNSPLHF.

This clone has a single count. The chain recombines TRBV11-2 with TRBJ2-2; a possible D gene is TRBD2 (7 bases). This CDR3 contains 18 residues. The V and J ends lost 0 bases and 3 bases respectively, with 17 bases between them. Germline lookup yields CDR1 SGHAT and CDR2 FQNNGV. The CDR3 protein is CASSLDRGEGPYTGELFF. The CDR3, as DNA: TGTGCCAGCAGCTTAGATAGGGGGGAGGGGCCTTACACCGGGGAGCTGTTTTTT.

The CDR3 is CASSVETGGGYGYTF. CDR3 nucleotides: TGTGCCAGCAGCGTAGAGACAGGGGGCGGCTATGGCTACACCTTC. The chain combines TRBV7-9 with TRBJ1-2; 10 bases fit TRBD1. Per germline, CDR1 SEHNR and CDR2 FQNEAQ (reference sequence). J gave up 4 bases and V 5 bases, and 7 bases lay outside the gene matches. The CDR3 is 15 amino acids.

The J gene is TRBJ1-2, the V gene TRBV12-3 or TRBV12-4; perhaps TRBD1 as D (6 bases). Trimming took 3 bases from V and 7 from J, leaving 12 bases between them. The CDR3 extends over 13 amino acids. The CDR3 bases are TGTGCCAGCAGTTTCTCAGGGGCGCGTGGCTACACCTTC. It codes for CASSFSGARGYTF.

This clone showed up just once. The DNA for the CDR3 is TGTGCCAGTAGTCCACCAGGAGGGGACCAGGGTCAGCCCCAGCATTTT. Amino acids: CASSPPGGDQGQPQHF. This sequence joins TRBV19 and TRBJ1-5, with TRBD1 as a possible D gene (5 bases). The V gene lost 5 bases and the J gene lost 6 bases, with 20 bases spanning the gap. Germline CDR1 reads LNHDA; CDR2 reads SQIVND (reference sequence). The CDR3 consists of 16 residues.

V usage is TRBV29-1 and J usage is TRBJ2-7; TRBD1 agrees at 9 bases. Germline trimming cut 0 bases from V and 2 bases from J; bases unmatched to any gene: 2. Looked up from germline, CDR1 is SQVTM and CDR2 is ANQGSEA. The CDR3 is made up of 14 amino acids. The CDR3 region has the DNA TGCAGCGTTGAAGAGGGGGACAGGGCCTACGAGCAGTACTTC. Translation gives CSVEEGDRAYEQYF.

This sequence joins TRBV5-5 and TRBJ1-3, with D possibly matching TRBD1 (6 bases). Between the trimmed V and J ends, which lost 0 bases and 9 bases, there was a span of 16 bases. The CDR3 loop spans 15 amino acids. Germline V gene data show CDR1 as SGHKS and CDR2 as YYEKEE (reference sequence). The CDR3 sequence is CASSLAEQGWLTIYF. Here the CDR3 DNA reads TGTGCCAGCAGCTTGGCCGAACAGGGTTGGCTCACCATATATTTT.

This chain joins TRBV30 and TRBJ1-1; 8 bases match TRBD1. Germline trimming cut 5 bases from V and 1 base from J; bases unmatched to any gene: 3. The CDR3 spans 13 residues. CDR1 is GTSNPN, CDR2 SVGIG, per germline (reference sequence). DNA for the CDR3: TGTGCCTGGTATACAGGGGGGAACACTGAAGCTTTCTTT. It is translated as CAWYTGGNTEAFF.

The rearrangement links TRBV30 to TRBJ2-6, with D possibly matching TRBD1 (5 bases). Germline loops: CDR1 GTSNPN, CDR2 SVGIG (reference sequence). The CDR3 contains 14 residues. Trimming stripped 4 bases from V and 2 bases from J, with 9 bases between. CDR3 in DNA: TGTGCCTGGACCAAAGGGGCTGGGGCCAACGTCCTGACTTTC. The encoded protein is CAWTKGAGANVLTF.

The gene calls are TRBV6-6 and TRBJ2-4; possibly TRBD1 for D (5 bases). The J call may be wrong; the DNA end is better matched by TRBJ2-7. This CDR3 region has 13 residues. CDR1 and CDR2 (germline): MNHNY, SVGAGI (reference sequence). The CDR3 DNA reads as TGTGCCAGCAGTTACTCGAAGACAGACGAGCAGTACTTC. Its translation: CASSYSKTDEQYF.

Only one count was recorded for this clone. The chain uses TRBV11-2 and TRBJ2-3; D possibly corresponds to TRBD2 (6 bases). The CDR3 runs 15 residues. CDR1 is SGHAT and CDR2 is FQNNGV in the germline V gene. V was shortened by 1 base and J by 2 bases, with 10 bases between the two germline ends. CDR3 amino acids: CASSLVGGVTDTQYF. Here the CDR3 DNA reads TGTGCCAGCAGCTTAGTGGGCGGGGTCACAGATACGCAGTATTTT.

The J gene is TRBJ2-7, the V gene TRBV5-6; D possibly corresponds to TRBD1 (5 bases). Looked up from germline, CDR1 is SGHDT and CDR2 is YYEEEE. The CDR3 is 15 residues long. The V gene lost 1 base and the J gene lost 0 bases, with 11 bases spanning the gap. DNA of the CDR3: TGTGCCAGCAGCTTGACAGGTTTCAGCTCCTACGAGCAGTACGTC. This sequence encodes CASSLTGFSSYEQYV.

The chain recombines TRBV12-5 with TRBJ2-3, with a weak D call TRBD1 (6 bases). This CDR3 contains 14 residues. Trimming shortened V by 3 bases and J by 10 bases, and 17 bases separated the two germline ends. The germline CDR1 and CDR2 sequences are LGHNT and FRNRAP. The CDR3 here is CASGFHYRETPQYF. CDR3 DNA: TGTGCTAGTGGTTTTCACTACAGGGAGACGCCGCAGTATTTT.

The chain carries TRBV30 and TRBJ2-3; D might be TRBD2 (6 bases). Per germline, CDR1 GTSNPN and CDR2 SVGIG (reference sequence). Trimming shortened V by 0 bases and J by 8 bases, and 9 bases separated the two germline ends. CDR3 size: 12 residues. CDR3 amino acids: CAWSVLAVTQYF. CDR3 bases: TGTGCCTGGAGTGTACTAGCTGTTACGCAGTATTTT.

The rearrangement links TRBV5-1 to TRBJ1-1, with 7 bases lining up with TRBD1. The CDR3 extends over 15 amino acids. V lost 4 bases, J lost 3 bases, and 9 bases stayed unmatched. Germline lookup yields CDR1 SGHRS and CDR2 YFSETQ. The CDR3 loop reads CASSPRQGRDTEAFF. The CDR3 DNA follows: TGCGCCAGCAGCCCTCGACAGGGTAGGGACACTGAAGCTTTCTTT.

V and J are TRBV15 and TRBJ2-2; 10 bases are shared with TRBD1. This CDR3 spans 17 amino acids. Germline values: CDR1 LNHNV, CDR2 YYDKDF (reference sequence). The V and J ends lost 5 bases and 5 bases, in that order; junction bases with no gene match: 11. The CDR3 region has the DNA TGTGCCACCAGCCGCCCGGGGACAGGGGCCGCGACCGGGGAGCTGTTTTTT. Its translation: CATSRPGTGAATGELFF.

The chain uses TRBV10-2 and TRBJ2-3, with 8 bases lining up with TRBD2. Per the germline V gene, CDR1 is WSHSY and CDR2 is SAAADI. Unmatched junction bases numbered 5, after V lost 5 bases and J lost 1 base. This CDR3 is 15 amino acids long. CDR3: CASSLRGVGTDTQYF. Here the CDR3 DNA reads TGCGCCAGCAGTTTGCGGGGGGTGGGCACAGATACGCAGTATTTT.